The rows below give T cell receptor beta chains drawn from one sample of a study of CXCR3-negative and CXCR3-positive naive CD8 T cells. Reprocessing the 5' RACE reads, TCRdb reports a single entry for every CDR3 protein and omits DNA. The sample's table shows some 120,000 distinct CDR3 sequences. Sequenced: naive CXCR3+ CD8+ T cells from blood. The receptors stem from a human donor in good health. Some clones in this sample may be carry-over from other donors' samples. The CDR3 runs from the conserved cysteine through the conserved F or W.

TRBV3-1,TRBJ1-1,12,CASSVTGLEAFF
TRBV6-6,TRBJ2-2,17,CASSTGLAGGPTGELFF
TRBV7-3,TRBJ2-3,15,CASSPLGVGTDTQYF
TRBV21-1,TRBJ1-1,16,CASSKAFPGKNTEAFF
TRBV29-1,TRBJ2-3,15,CSVETGGPYTDTQYF
TRBV28,TRBJ2-1,12,CASSQVVNEQFF
TRBV29-1,TRBJ1-2,11,CSGGDQDGYTF
TRBV29-1,TRBJ2-2,14,CSVAGQGAIGELFF
TRBV28,TRBJ2-7,16,CASSLSVISVSYEQYF
TRBV9,TRBJ2-1,16,CASSSTTGGIYNEQFF
TRBV29-1,TRBJ2-1,14,CSGRTGIEYNEQFF
TRBV6-1,TRBJ1-2,13,CASSPRTDYGYTF
TRBV20-1,TRBJ2-7,14,CSASSGLPTYEQYF
TRBV2,TRBJ2-7,15,CATVGLAGSSYEQYF
TRBV4-1,TRBJ2-2,16,CASSSYRGRVSGELFF
TRBV6-2/TRBV6-3,TRBJ2-7,12,CASSYLDYEQYF
TRBV28,TRBJ2-1,13,CASSSGGGNERFF
TRBV28,TRBJ2-1,14,CASSPDYPYNEQFF
TRBV29-1,TRBJ2-7,15,CSVEDLGGESYEQYF
TRBV28,TRBJ2-7,15,CASSEGTGNPYEQYF
TRBV29-1,TRBJ2-2,16,CSVEGGQGSNTGELFF
TRBV7-8,TRBJ2-1,13,CASSFGGINEQFF
TRBV5-1,TRBJ2-7,17,CASSTGLAGGISYEQYF
TRBV20-1,TRBJ2-3,13,CSARDLPLAPQYF
TRBV4-1,TRBJ2-5,16,CASSQDGSSGKETQYF
TRBV27,TRBJ1-1,11,CASSRGAEAFF
TRBV12-3/TRBV12-4,TRBJ2-7,14,CASSLALEGYEQYF
TRBV6-5,TRBJ2-2,17,CASSIHSGQGAPGELFF
TRBV19,TRBJ2-1,14,CASTKWEVGGEQFF
TRBV7-2,TRBJ2-2,15,CASSPWGHNTGELFF
TRBV6-6,TRBJ2-1,14,CASGGGTLAHEQFF
TRBV29-1,TRBJ2-2,13,CSVVERGTGELFF
TRBV14,TRBJ2-7,14,CASSLIGLIDEQYF
TRBV6-2/TRBV6-3,TRBJ2-3,16,CASSYSIGGSTDTQYF
TRBV28,TRBJ2-2,14,CASSFQGATGELFF
TRBV7-9,TRBJ1-2,15,CASSLPSEESSGYTF
TRBV6-4,TRBJ2-1,13,CASSDSMTNEQFF